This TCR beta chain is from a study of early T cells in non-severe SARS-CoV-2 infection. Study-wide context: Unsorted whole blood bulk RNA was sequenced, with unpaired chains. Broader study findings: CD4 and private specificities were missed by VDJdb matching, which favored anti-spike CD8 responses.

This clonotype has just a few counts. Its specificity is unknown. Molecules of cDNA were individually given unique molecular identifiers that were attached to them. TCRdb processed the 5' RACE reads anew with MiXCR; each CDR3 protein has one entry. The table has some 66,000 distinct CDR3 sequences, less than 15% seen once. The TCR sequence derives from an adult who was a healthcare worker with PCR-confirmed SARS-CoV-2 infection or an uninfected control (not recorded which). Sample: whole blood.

The chain's CDR3 is CASSAGVGEDNSPLHF. The DNA for the CDR3 is TGTGCCAGCAGCGCGGGGGTCGGCGAGGATAATTCACCCCTCCACTTT. The V and J genes are TRBV11-2 and TRBJ1-6, with D perhaps TRBD1 (5 bases). CDR1 and CDR2 from the germline V gene are SGHAT and FQNNGV. Trimming stripped 5 bases from V and 5 bases from J, with 16 bases between. CDR3 length: 16 residues.